The 8 T cell receptor beta chains given below trace back to one sample, sequenced in a study of T-cell reconstitution after alpha-beta-depleted transplantation in children. The authors prepared the TCRbeta library with unique molecular identifiers. Via MiXCR, TCRdb re-called the PCR reads, giving one row per CDR3 protein. The profile shows 250,000 to 400,000 distinct CDR3 sequences, approximately 23% of them singletons. Here the sequenced sample was PBMCs, mostly from graft donor cells, taken 180 days after TCRalphabeta/CD19-depleted stem cell transplant. The receptors originated from a male patient between 10 and 17 years old who had a stem cell transplant for acute lymphoblastic leukemia, so the T cells may come from the graft donor.

This clonotype has more than one count but fewer than ten. This chain connects TRBV27 to TRBJ2-3; the match to TRBD2 covers 11 bases. With 7 bases clipped from V and 9 bases from J, the junction kept 9 bases outside the gene matches. There are 14 residues in the CDR3. The V gene's germline CDR1 is MNHEY and CDR2 SMNVEV (reference sequence). CDR3 in amino acids: CASTLAGGPPTQYF. The CDR3 region has the DNA TGTGCCAGCACATTAGCGGGAGGGCCTCCCACGCAGTATTTT.

This clonotype is a singleton in its sample. The chain carries TRBV7-9 and TRBJ2-5; perhaps TRBD2 as D (7 bases). Trimming removed 0 bases from V and 2 bases from J, with 10 bases in between. CDR3 size: 15 residues. The germline gives CDR1 SEHNR, CDR2 FQNEAQ (reference sequence). DNA for the CDR3: TGTGCCAGCAGCTTAGCAGGGGGGGGGCAAGAGACCCAGTACTTC. Protein: CASSLAGGGQETQYF.

The V call is TRBV6-5, the J call TRBJ1-1, with D perhaps matching TRBD1 (5 bases). Germline V lookup: CDR1 MNHEY, CDR2 SVGAGI. This CDR3 is built from 15 residues. V shed 4 bases and J shed 0 bases, with 12 bases lying between them. CDR3 DNA: TGTGCCAGCAGTTTATCGGGACGTTTGAACACTGAAGCTTTCTTT. Translated, it gives CASSLSGRLNTEAFF.

This chain joins TRBV20-1 and TRBJ2-1; the D is unclear. Germline assignment: CDR1 DFQATT and CDR2 SNEGSKA (reference sequence). The CDR3 is 15 amino acids. The CDR3 DNA reads as TGCAGCGAAACACTCGCGTCCAGCTCCTACAATGAGCAGTTCTTC. This sequence encodes CSETLASSSYNEQFF.

The rearrangement uses TRBV29-1 and TRBJ2-7, with 10 bases fitting TRBD2. Germline CDR1 SQVTM, CDR2 ANQGSEA. CDR3 length: 13 residues. Unmatched junction bases numbered 11, after V lost 8 bases and J lost 7 bases. CDR3 protein: CSLRTSGSGEQYF. The CDR3 DNA follows: TGCAGCCTAAGGACTAGCGGCTCGGGGGAGCAGTACTTC.

The gene calls are TRBV7-9 and TRBJ2-3; 7 positions agree with TRBD2. With 5 bases clipped from V and 10 bases from J, the junction kept 6 bases outside the gene matches. Germline lookup yields CDR1 SEHNR and CDR2 FQNEAQ (reference sequence). The CDR3 is 12 amino acids. The CDR3 loop is CASSTILASQYF. CDR3 nucleotide sequence: TGTGCCAGCAGCACTATACTAGCGTCGCAGTATTTT.

This clonotype was observed a few times. The genes are TRBV11-2 and TRBJ2-2; 12 nucleotides agree with TRBD2. CDR1 is SGHAT, CDR2 FQNNGV, per germline. V lost 4 bases to trimming and J lost 4 bases; unmatched junction nucleotides: 7. The CDR3 consists of 17 residues. CDR3 sequence reads: CASSSSSGRAFTGELFF. The DNA of the CDR3 is TGTGCCAGCAGCTCTTCTAGCGGGAGGGCCTTCACCGGGGAGCTGTTTTTT.

The chain is built from TRBV25-1 and TRBJ2-1; 7 bases fit TRBD2. Looked up from germline, CDR1 is MGHDK and CDR2 is SYGVNS. This CDR3 comprises 18 residues. J lost 8 bases, V lost 0 bases, and 16 bases had no gene match. CDR3 nucleotide sequence: TGTGCCAGCAGTGAATATCGGTGGGGCTGGGCGGGAGAGGATGAGCAGTTCTTC. This codes for CASSEYRWGWAGEDEQFF.